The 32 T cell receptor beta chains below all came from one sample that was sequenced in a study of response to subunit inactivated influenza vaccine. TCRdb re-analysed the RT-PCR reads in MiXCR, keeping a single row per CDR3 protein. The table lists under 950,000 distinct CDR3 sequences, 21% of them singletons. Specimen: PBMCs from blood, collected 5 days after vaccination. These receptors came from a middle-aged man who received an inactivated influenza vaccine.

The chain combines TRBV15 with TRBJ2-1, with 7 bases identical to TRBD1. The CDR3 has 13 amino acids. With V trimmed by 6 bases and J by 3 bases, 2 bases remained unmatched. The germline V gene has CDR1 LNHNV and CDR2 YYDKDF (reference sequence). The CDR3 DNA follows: TGTGCCACCAGTGACAGGGTCTACAATGAGCAGTTCTTC. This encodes CATSDRVYNEQFF.

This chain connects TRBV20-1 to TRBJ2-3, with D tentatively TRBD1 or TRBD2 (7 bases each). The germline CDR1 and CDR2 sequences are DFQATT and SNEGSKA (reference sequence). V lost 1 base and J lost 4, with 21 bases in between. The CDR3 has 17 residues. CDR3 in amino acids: CSARASGGGRYADTQYF. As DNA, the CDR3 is TGCAGTGCTAGAGCCTCAGGGGGAGGGCGGTATGCAGATACGCAGTATTTT.

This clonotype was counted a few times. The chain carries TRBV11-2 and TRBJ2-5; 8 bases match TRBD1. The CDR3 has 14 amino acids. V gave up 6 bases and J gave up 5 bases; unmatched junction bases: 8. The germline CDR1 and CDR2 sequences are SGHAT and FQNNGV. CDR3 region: CASRPTGEVETQYF. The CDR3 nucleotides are TGTGCCAGCAGGCCGACAGGGGAGGTGGAGACCCAGTACTTC.

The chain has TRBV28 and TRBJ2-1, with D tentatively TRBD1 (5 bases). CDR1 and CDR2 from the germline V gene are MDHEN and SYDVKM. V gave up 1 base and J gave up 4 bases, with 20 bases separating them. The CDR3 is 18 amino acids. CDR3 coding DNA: TGTGCCAGCAGTTTATACCCTAGGGGCGGACCAACTTACAATGAGCAGTTCTTC. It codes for CASSLYPRGGPTYNEQFF.

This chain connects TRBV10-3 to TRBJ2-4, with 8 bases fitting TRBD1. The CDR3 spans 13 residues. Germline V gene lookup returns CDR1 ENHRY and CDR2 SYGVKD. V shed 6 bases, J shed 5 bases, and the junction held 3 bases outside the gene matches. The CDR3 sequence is CAIRRDRQNIQYF. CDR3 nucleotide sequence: TGTGCCATCAGGCGGGACAGGCAAAACATTCAGTACTTC.

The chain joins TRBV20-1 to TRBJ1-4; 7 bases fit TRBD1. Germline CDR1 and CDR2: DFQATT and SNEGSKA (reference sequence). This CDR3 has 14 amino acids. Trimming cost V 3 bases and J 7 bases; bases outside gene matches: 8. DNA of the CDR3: TGCAGTGCTAGTCGCCGGGACAGAGGTGAAAAACTGTTTTTT. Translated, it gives CSASRRDRGEKLFF.

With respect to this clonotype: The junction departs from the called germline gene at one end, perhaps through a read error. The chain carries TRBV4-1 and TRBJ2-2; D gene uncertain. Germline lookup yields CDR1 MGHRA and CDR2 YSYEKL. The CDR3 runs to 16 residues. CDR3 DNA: TGCGCCAGCAGCCAAGATATGTTTCCGAACACCTGGGAGCTGTTTTTT. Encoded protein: CASSQDMFPNTWELFF.

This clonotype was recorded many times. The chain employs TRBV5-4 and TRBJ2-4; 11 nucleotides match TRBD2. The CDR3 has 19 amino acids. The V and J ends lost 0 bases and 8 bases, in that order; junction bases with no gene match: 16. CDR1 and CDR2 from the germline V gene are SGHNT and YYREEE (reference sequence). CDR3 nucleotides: TGTGCCAGCAGCTTGGTCTTTGCGGTGTCTAGCGGGGGGAGAGACATTCAGTACTTC. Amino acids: CASSLVFAVSSGGRDIQYF. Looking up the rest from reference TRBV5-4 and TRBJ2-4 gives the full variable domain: ETGVTQSPTHLIKTRGQQVTLRCSSQSGHNTVSWYQQALGQGPQFIFQYYREEENGRGNFPPRFSGLQFPNYSSELNVNALELDDSALYLCASSLVFAVSSGGRDIQYFGAGTRLSVL.

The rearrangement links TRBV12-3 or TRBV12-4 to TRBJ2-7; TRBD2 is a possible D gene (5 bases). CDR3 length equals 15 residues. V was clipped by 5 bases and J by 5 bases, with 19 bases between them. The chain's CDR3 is CASSPSHVTIHEQYF. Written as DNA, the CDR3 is TGTGCCAGCAGTCCTAGCCATGTGACAATCCACGAGCAGTACTTC.

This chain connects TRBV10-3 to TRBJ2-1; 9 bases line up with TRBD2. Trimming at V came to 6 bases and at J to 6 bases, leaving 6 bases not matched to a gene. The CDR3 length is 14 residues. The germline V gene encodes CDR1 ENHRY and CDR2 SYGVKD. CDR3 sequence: CAISPSSGANEQFF. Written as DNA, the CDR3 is TGTGCCATCAGCCCATCTAGCGGGGCCAATGAGCAGTTCTTC.

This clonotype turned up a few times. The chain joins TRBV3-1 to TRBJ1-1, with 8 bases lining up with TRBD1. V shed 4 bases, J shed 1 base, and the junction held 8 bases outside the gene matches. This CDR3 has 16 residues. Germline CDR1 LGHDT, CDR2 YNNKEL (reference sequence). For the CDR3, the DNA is TGTGCCAGCAGCCTAAGGACAGGGTTAAGGAACACTGAAGCTTTCTTT. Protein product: CASSLRTGLRNTEAFF.

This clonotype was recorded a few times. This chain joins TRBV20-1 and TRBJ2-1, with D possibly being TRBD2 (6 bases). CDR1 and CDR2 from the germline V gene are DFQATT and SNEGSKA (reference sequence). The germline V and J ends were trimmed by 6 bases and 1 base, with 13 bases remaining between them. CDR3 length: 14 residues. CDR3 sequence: CSASRGKSYNEQFF. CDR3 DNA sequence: TGCAGTGCCAGCCGGGGGAAATCCTACAATGAGCAGTTCTTC.

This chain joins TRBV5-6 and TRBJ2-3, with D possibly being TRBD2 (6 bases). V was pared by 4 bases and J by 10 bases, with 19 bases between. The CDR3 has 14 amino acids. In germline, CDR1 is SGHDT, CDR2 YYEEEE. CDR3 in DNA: TGTGCCAGCAGCACAAACAGACTAGTGTACGCGCAGTATTTT. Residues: CASSTNRLVYAQYF.

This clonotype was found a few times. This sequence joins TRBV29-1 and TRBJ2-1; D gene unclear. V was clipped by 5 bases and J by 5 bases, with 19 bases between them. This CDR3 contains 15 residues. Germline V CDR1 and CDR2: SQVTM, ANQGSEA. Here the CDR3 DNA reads TGCAGCGTTAAATTTCGCCCCACGGCGGACAATGAGCAGTTCTTC. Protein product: CSVKFRPTADNEQFF.

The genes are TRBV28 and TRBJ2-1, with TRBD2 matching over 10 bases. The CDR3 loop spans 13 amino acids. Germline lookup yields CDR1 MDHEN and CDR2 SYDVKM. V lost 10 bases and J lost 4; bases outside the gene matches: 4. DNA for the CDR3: TGTGCCACCTGGACTAGCGGATACAATGAGCAGTTCTTC. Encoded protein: CATWTSGYNEQFF. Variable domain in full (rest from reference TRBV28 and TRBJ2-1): DVKVTQSSRYLVKRTGEKVFLECVQDMDHENMFWYRQDPGLGLRLIYFSYDVKMKEKGDIPEGYSVSREKKERFSLILESASTNQTSMYLCATWTSGYNEQFFGPGTRLTVL.

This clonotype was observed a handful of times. The CDR3 reads CAISESRASYEQYF. DNA of the CDR3: TGTGCCATCAGTGAGTCCCGCGCGTCCTACGAGCAGTACTTC. The V and J genes are TRBV10-3 and TRBJ2-7; unclear D gene. The germline V gene has CDR1 ENHRY and CDR2 SYGVKD. V was cut by 0 bases and J by 1 base, with 7 bases left in between. The CDR3 consists of 14 residues.

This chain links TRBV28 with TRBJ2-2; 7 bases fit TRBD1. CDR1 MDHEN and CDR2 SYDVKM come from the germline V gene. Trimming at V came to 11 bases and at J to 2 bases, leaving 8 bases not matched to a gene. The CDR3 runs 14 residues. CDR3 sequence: CAGARGLNTGELFF. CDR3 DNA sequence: TGTGCCGGGGCAAGGGGGCTTAACACCGGGGAGCTGTTTTTT.

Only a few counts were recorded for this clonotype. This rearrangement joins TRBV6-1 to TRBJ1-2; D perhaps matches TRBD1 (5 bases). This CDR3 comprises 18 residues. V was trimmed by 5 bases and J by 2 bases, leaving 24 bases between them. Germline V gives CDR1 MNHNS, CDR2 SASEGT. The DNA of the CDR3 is TGTGCCAGCAGTCCTTTCCCCCCAACCGTGGGGGGAAACTATGGCTACACCTTC. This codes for CASSPFPPTVGGNYGYTF.

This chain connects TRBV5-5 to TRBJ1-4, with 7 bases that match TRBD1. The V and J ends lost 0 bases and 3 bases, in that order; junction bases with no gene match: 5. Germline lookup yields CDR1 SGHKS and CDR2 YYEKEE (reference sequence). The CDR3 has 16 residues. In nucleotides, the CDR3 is TGTGCCAGCAGCTTGGAAGGGACAGTGCCTAATGAAAAACTGTTTTTT. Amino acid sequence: CASSLEGTVPNEKLFF.

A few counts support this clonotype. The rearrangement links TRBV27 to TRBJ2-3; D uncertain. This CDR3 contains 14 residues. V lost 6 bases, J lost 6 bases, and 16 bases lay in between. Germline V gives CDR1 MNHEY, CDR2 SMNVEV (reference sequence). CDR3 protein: CASRHRTIRDTQYF. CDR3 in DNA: TGTGCCAGCAGACATCGGACCATCCGGGATACGCAGTATTTT.

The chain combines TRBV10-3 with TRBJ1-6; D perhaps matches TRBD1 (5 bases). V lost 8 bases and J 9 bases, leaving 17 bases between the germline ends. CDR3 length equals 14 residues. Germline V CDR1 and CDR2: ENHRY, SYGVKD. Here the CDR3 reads CAIGGGIALSPLHF. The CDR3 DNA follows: TGTGCCATCGGGGGGGGGATCGCGCTTTCACCCCTCCACTTT.

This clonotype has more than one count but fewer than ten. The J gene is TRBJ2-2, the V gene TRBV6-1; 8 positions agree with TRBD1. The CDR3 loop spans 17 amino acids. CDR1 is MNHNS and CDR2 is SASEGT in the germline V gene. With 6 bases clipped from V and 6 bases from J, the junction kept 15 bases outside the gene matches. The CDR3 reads CASSTTKTGGGSGELFF. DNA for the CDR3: TGTGCCAGCAGCACGACAAAAACAGGGGGAGGTTCCGGGGAGCTGTTTTTT.

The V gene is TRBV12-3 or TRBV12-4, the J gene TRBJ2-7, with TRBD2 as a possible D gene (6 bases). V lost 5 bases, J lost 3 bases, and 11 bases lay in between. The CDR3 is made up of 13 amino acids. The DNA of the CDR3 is TGTGCCAGCAGTAACCGGGGGATCTACGAGCAGTACTTC. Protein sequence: CASSNRGIYEQYF.

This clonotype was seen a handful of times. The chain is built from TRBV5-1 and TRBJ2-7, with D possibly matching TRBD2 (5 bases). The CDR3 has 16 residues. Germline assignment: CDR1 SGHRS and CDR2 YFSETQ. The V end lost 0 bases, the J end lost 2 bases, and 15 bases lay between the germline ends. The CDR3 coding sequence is TGCGCCAGCAGCTTGGGAGCGCGGGCCTCCCCCTACGAGCAGTACTTC. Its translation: CASSLGARASPYEQYF.

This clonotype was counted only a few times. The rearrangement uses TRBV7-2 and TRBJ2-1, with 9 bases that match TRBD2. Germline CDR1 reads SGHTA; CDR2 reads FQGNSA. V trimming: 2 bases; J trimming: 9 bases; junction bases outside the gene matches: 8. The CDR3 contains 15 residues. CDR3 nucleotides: TGTGCCAGCAGCTTAATTAGCGGGAGAGGGGGTGAGCAGTTCTTC. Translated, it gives CASSLISGRGGEQFF.

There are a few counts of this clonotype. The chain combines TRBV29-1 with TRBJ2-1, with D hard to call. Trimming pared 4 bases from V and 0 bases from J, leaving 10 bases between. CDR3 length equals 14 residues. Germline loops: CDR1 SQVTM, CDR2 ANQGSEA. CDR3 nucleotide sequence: TGCAGCGTTGTGCTCGGCACCTCCTACAATGAGCAGTTCTTC. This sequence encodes CSVVLGTSYNEQFF.

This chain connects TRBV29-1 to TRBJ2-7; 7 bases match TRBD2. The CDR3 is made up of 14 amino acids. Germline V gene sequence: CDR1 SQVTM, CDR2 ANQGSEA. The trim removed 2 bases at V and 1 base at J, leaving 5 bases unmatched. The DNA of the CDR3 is TGCAGCGTTGAACTAGCGGATGTGTCCTACGAGCAGTACTTC. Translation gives CSVELADVSYEQYF.

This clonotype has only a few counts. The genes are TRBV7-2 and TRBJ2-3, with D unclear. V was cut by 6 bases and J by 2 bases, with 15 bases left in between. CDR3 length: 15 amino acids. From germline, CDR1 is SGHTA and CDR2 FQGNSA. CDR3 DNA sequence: TGTGCCAGCAGTTCACTTGTCCTGCCCACAGATACGCAGTATTTT. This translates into CASSSLVLPTDTQYF.

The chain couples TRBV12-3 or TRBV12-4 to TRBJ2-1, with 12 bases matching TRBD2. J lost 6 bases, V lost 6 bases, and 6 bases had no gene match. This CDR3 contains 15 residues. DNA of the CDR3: TGTGCCAGCAGCCCAACTAGCGGGGGGCCCAATGAGCAGTTCTTC. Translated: CASSPTSGGPNEQFF.

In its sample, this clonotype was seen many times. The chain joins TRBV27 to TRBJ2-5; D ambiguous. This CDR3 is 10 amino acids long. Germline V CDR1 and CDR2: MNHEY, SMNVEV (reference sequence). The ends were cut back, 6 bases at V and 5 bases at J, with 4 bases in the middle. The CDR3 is CASRGETQYF. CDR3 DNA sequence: TGTGCCAGCAGAGGGGAGACCCAGTACTTC.

The CDR3 is CASRTTGVTEAFF. The CDR3 DNA sequence: TGTGCCAGCAGGACTACAGGGGTGACTGAAGCTTTCTTT. This chain joins TRBV5-6 and TRBJ1-1; 7 bases align to TRBD1. Germline V lookup: CDR1 SGHDT, CDR2 YYEEEE. The CDR3 loop spans 13 amino acids. J was trimmed by 5 bases and V by 5 bases; bases with no gene match: 6.

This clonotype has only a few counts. The CDR3 reads CASSLRRGGSGYTF. The CDR3 nucleotides are TGTGCCAGCAGTTTACGGCGGGGGGGATCTGGCTACACCTTC. The chain employs TRBV12-3 or TRBV12-4 and TRBJ1-2; TRBD1 is a possible D gene (5 bases). V lost 2 bases to trimming and J lost 7 bases, with 14 bases between them. The CDR3 is 14 amino acids.